The 20 T cell receptor beta chains given below trace back to one sample, sequenced in a study of T cells in Graves' hyperthyroidism and ophthalmopathy. RNA transcripts yielded amplified TCR beta CDR3 regions. When the TCR CDR3 underwent first-round RT-PCR, the HTBI primer set was used. One entry per CDR3 protein results from TCRdb running MiXCR on the multiplex PCR reads. The table shows about 290,000 distinct CDR3 sequences, with about an eighth occurring only once. Sequenced: blood. The receptors come from a woman aged 25 to 39 with Graves' hyperthyroidism that later progressed to Graves' ophthalmopathy.

With regard to this clonotype: Just one base apart from a much larger clone, this may be a read error. This rearrangement joins TRBV28 to TRBJ2-7; D gene ambiguous. Germline CDR1 MDHEN, CDR2 SYDVKM. The CDR3 loop spans 13 amino acids. V gave up 5 bases and J gave up 2 bases, with 10 bases separating them. CDR3: CASSHETTYEQYF. CDR3 DNA: TGTGCCAGCAGTCACGAGACCACCTACGAGCAGTACTTC.

This clonotype appeared many times. The V gene is TRBV11-2, the J gene TRBJ2-7; D gene unclear. Germline CDR1 and CDR2: SGHAT and FQNNGV. The V gene lost 3 bases and the J gene lost 5 bases, with 14 bases spanning the gap. The CDR3 is 14 residues long. CDR3 sequence: CASSFPNTGHEQYF. As DNA, the CDR3 is TGTGCCAGCAGCTTCCCAAACACCGGCCACGAGCAGTACTTC.

With regard to this clonotype: At one of its ends the junction is not consistent with the germline gene, which may arise from a read error. The CDR3 nucleotides read TGTGCCAGTGGTATAGGTGGCGGGCTGAGCTCCTACGAGCAGTACTTC. This codes for CASGIGGGLSSYEQYF. V gene TRBV19 combines with J gene TRBJ2-7, with D tentatively TRBD2 (5 bases). CDR1 and CDR2 from the germline V gene are LNHDA and SQIVND (reference sequence). This CDR3 has 16 residues.

This clonotype was recorded at least ten times. The rearrangement joins TRBV27 to TRBJ2-3; the D gene is possibly TRBD2 (6 bases). Between the trimmed V and J ends, which lost 3 bases and 4 bases, there was a span of 14 bases. Germline assignment: CDR1 MNHEY and CDR2 SMNVEV (reference sequence). This CDR3 has 15 amino acids. Here the CDR3 reads CASSFRSGGPDTQYF. The CDR3 DNA follows: TGTGCCAGCAGTTTCCGGTCAGGAGGGCCAGATACGCAGTATTTT.

This clonotype was picked up a small number of times. The CDR3 region has the DNA TGTGCCAGTGGGGGACTAGCGGGAGTCGGAGAGACCCAGTACTTC. Amino acids: CASGGLAGVGETQYF. The chain recombines TRBV19 with TRBJ2-5; 14 bases line up with TRBD2. V shed 8 bases, J shed 4 bases, and the junction held 6 bases outside the gene matches. The CDR3 extends over 15 amino acids. CDR1 LNHDA and CDR2 SQIVND come from the germline V gene (reference sequence). Complete variable domain (other parts from reference TRBV19 and TRBJ2-5): DGGITQSPKYLFRKEGQNVTLSCEQNLNHDAMYWYRQDPGQGLRLIYYSQIVNDFQKGDIAEGYSVSREKKESFPLTVTSAQKNPTAFYLCASGGLAGVGETQYFGPGTRLLVL.

This clonotype was counted ten times or more. The rearrangement joins TRBV7-9 to TRBJ2-1; no reliable D call. Trimming cost V 5 bases and J 10 bases, with 9 bases left between them. CDR3 length: 11 amino acids. Germline CDR1 SEHNR, CDR2 FQNEAQ (reference sequence). The CDR3, as DNA: TGTGCCAGCAGCCGGCCGACGGAGCAGTTCTTC. Its translation is CASSRPTEQFF.

This clonotype was found many times. V usage is TRBV4-1 and J usage is TRBJ2-5, with D possibly matching TRBD2 (5 bases). The V end lost 4 bases, the J end lost 5 bases, and 14 bases lay between the germline ends. CDR1 is MGHRA, CDR2 YSYEKL, per germline. The length of the CDR3 is 14 residues. The CDR3 loop is CASSPERESETQYF. The CDR3 DNA follows: TGCGCCAGCAGCCCCGAAAGGGAGAGCGAGACCCAGTACTTC.

This clonotype was seen many times. The chain recombines TRBV7-2 with TRBJ2-7, with D perhaps matching TRBD1 (5 bases). The ends were cut back, 0 bases at V and 2 bases at J, with 14 bases in the middle. This CDR3 is 16 amino acids long. Looked up from germline, CDR1 is SGHTA and CDR2 is FQGNSA. The CDR3 DNA sequence: TGTGCCAGCAGCTTAGCTGTGGGGCTAGGGACCTACGAGCAGTACTTC. Protein sequence: CASSLAVGLGTYEQYF. Based on the CDR3 plus reference TRBV7-2 and TRBJ2-7, the full variable domain is GAGVSQSPSNKVTEKGKDVELRCDPISGHTALYWYRQSLGQGLEFLIYFQGNSAPDKSGLPSDRFSAERTGGSVSTLTIQRTQQEDSAVYLCASSLAVGLGTYEQYFGPGTRLTVT.

For this clonotype: This clone may be a read error of a much larger clone one base away. The DNA for the CDR3 is TGTGCCAGCACCAATTCCTGGGACAGGGGGCCTAATGAGCAGTTCTTC. Protein sequence: CASTNSWDRGPNEQFF. The V gene is TRBV7-8, the J gene TRBJ2-1, with TRBD1 matching 12 bases. This CDR3 has 16 amino acids. Germline V gene data show CDR1 as SGHVS and CDR2 as FQNEAQ. V lost 7 bases, J lost 7 bases, and 11 bases stayed unmatched. The variable domain in full, with the rest retrieved from reference TRBV7-8 and TRBJ2-1, is GAGVSQSPRYKVAKRGQDVALRCDPISGHVSLFWYQQALGQGPEFLTYFQNEAQLDKSGLPSDRFFAERPEGSVSTLKIQRTQQEDSAVYLCASTNSWDRGPNEQFFGPGTRLTVL.

The sample holds many counts of this clonotype. The chain recombines TRBV12-3 or TRBV12-4 with TRBJ1-5; D remains unclear. V lost 2 bases and J lost 5, with 7 bases in between. The CDR3 consists of 13 residues. This CDR3 is CASSLQEDQPQHF. CDR3 DNA: TGTGCCAGCAGTTTACAGGAGGATCAGCCCCAGCATTTT.

This clonotype was counted at least ten times. The genes are TRBV18 and TRBJ2-1; the match to TRBD2 covers 11 bases. Germline assignment: CDR1 KGHSH and CDR2 LQKENI. The junction had 9 bases not matched to a gene; V was cut back by 0 bases and J by 8 bases. There are 17 residues in the CDR3. The CDR3 sequence: CASSPPQGGSGRDEQFF. In DNA, the CDR3 is TGTGCCAGCTCACCACCTCAGGGTGGTAGCGGGAGGGATGAGCAGTTCTTC.

This clonotype was counted many times. The V and J genes are TRBV2 and TRBJ2-2, with a weak D call TRBD2 (6 bases). The V end was cut by 6 bases, the J end by 6 bases, with 8 bases between. Germline V gene lookup returns CDR1 SNHLY and CDR2 FYNNEI. The length of the CDR3 is 12 residues. DNA of the CDR3: TGTGCCAGCAGCGGGAGTTCCGGGGAGCTGTTTTTT. Amino acids: CASSGSSGELFF.

This clonotype was detected ten times or more. The rearrangement uses TRBV5-1 and TRBJ2-1; TRBD1 aligns across 7 bases. CDR1 and CDR2 from the germline V gene are SGHRS and YFSETQ. The V gene end was trimmed by 0 bases and the J gene end by 4 bases; junction bases not matched to a gene: 4. This CDR3 has 15 amino acids. CDR3 nucleotides: TGCGCCAGCAGCTTGGAGGGACAGCCTTACAATGAGCAGTTCTTC. Translation: CASSLEGQPYNEQFF.

This clonotype was recorded at least ten times. The rearrangement links TRBV20-1 to TRBJ1-1; D is unresolved. This CDR3 region has 11 residues. CDR1 DFQATT and CDR2 SNEGSKA come from the germline V gene (reference sequence). V dropped 7 bases and J dropped 3 bases, with 9 bases sitting between them. Here the CDR3 DNA reads TGCAGTGTTCCGGGGTACACTGAAGCTTTCTTT. As protein: CSVPGYTEAFF.

This clonotype was counted a few times. It may be a read error: a sequence one base away is much more abundant. The genes are TRBV7-2 and TRBJ1-5; D not resolved. Germline V gene sequence: CDR1 SGHTA, CDR2 FQGNSA. The CDR3 runs to 16 residues. V lost 4 bases, J lost 5 bases, and 18 bases lay in between. DNA for the CDR3: TGTGCCAGCAGCTCCGTAGGGATTCAGAGCGATCAGCCCCAGCATTTT. Residues: CASSSVGIQSDQPQHF.

With regard to this clonotype: This sequence may be a read error, since a much larger clone differs from it by one base. The chain carries TRBV7-2 and TRBJ1-5, with 9 bases matching TRBD1. The CDR3 runs 17 residues. Germline values: CDR1 SGHTA, CDR2 FQGNSA. This CDR3 reads CASSLKVGTGSNLPQHF. DNA for the CDR3: TGTGCCAGCAGCTTAAAGGTCGGGACAGGGAGCAATCTGCCCCAGCATTTT.

This clonotype has a handful of counts. The chain employs TRBV3-1 and TRBJ2-6; D unclear. Germline V gene lookup returns CDR1 LGHDT and CDR2 YNNKEL (reference sequence). The CDR3 loop spans 17 amino acids. Trimming took off 0 bases at V and 0 bases at J, with 9 bases between the two ends. The CDR3 DNA reads as TGTGCCAGCAGCCAAGACCGCCGGTTCTCTGGGGCCAACGTCCTGACTTTC. Protein sequence: CASSQDRRFSGANVLTF.

This clonotype was seen repeatedly, ten times or more. The chain combines TRBV28 with TRBJ2-1, with TRBD1 identical over 9 bases. The trim removed 3 bases at V and 7 bases at J, leaving 13 bases unmatched. The germline V gene has CDR1 MDHEN and CDR2 SYDVKM. CDR3 size: 17 residues. The CDR3 bases are TGTGCCAGCAGTTTGGCCCACCGCCGGGACAGGGAAAATGAGCAGTTCTTC. Translated: CASSLAHRRDRENEQFF.

This clonotype was seen many times. The rearrangement uses TRBV13 and TRBJ2-7; D perhaps matches TRBD1 (6 bases). There are 15 residues in the CDR3. Germline V gives CDR1 PRHDT, CDR2 FYEKMQ (reference sequence). Trimming left V 3 bases short and J 0 bases short, with 12 bases between. CDR3 protein: CASSFWGPLSYEQYF. The CDR3 DNA is TGTGCCAGCAGCTTTTGGGGGCCCCTCTCCTACGAGCAGTACTTC. Filled out from reference TRBV13 and TRBJ2-7, the complete variable domain reads AAGVIQSPRHLIKEKRETATLKCYPIPRHDTVYWYQQGPGQDPQFLISFYEKMQSDKGSIPDRFSAQQFSDYHSELNMSSLELGDSALYFCASSFWGPLSYEQYFGPGTRLTVT.

This clonotype turned up a few times. The genes are TRBV29-1 and TRBJ2-3; 7 bases line up with TRBD1. Germline V gene sequence: CDR1 SQVTM, CDR2 ANQGSEA. The CDR3 runs 13 residues. The V gene end was trimmed by 7 bases and the J gene end by 2 bases; junction bases not matched to a gene: 6. The CDR3 loop is CSGWDRLTDTQYF. CDR3 DNA: TGCAGCGGGTGGGACAGACTCACAGATACGCAGTATTTT.